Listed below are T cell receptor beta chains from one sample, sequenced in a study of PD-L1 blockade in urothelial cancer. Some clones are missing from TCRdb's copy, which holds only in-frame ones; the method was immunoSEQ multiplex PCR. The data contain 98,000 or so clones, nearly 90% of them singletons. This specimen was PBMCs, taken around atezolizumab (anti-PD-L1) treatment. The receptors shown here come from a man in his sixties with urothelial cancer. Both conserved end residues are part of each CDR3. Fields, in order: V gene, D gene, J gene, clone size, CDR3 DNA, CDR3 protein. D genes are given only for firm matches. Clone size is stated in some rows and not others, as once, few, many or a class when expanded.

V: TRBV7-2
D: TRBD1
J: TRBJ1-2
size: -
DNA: TGTGCCAGCAGCTTTTCTTCAGGGGGCCCCTATGGCTACACCTTC
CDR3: CASSFSSGGPYGYTF

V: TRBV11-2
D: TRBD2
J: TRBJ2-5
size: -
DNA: TGTGCCAGCAGCTGGTCCCTAGCGGGAGAAGAGACCCAGTACTTC
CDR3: CASSWSLAGEETQYF

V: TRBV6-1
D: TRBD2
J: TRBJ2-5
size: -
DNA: TGTGCCAGCAGTGAACTAGCGGGGGGGCAAGAGACCCAGTACTTC
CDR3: CASSELAGGQETQYF

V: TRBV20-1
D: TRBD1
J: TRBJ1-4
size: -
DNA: TGCAGCACGGGACAGGGGAAAAAACTGTTTTTT
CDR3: CSTGQGKKLFF

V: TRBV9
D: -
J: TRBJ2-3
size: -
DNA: TGTGCCAGCAGCGTAGGGGGGCCAGATACGCAGTATTTT
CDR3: CASSVGGPDTQYF

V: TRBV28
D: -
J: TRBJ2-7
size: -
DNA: TGTGCCAGCAGTCTACCCCAACAGGAGCAGTACTTC
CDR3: CASSLPQQEQYF

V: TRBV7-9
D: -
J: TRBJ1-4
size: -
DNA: TGTGCCAGCAGCTTATCTCTTAGGGGGACTGAAAAACTGTTTTTT
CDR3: CASSLSLRGTEKLFF

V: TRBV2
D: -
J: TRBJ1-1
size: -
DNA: TGTGCCAGCAGCCTACAGGTTACGTACACTGAAGCTTTCTTT
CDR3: CASSLQVTYTEAFF

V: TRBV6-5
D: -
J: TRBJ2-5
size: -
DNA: TGTGCCAGCAGGGCTCCGGGAACCCAAGAGACCCAGTACTTC
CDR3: CASRAPGTQETQYF

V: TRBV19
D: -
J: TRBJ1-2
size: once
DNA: TGTGCCAGTAGTATAGATCCAGTCTATGGCTACACCTTC
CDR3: CASSIDPVYGYTF

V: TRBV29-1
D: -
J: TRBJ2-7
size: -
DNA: TGCAGCGTTGCTTTCAGGGTCGGCGAGCAGTACTTC
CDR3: CSVAFRVGEQYF

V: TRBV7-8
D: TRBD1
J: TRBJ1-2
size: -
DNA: TGTGCCAGCAGCTTAACAGGGACAGGTGGTGCAGAGAGAGGCTACACCTTC
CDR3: CASSLTGTGGAERGYTF

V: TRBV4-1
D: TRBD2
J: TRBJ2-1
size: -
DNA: TGCGCCAGCAGCTCCGCCGGGACTAGTCTTACGAATGAGCAGTTCTTC
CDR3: CASSSAGTSLTNEQFF

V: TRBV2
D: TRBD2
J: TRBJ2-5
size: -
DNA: TGTGCCAGCAGCCCCCCCGCGGGAGGAGGAAAGACCCAGTACTTC
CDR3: CASSPPAGGGKTQYF

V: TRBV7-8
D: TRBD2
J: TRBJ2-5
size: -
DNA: TGTGCCAGCAGCCGTGGGGGGGGTCAAGAGACCCAGTACTTC
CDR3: CASSRGGGQETQYF

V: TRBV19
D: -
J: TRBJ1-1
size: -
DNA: TGTGCCAGTAGTATAGGCGGTACGTTGGGCACTGAAGCTTTCTTT
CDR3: CASSIGGTLGTEAFF

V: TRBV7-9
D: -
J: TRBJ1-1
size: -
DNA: TGTGCCAGCACAACGACGGAGGGCACTGAAGCTTTCTTT
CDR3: CASTTTEGTEAFF

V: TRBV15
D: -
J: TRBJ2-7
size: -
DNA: TGTGCCACCAGCTCCCAGGGGGGCCTGAACGAGCAGTACTTC
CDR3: CATSSQGGLNEQYF

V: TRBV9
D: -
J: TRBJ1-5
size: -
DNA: TGTGCCAGCAGCGCAGCGGTTCGGTATCAGCCCCAGCATTTT
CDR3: CASSAAVRYQPQHF

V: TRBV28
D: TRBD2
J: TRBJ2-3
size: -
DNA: TGTGCCAGCAGCCTACTAGCGGGAGGGATCCCTACGCAGTATTTT
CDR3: CASSLLAGGIPTQYF

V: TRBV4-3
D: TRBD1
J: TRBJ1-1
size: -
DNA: TGCGCCAGCAGCCAGGATGGACAGGGGGACACTGAAGCTTTCTTT
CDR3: CASSQDGQGDTEAFF

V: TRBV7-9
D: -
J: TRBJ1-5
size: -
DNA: TGTGCCAGCAGCCCAGAGGAGCAGCCCCAGCATTTT
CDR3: CASSPEEQPQHF

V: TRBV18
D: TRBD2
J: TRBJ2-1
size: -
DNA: TGTGCCAGCTCAGACCAACGGGGGGTCTACAATGAGCAGTTCTTC
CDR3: CASSDQRGVYNEQFF

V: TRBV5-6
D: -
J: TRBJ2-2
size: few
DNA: TGTGCCAGCATCAAAACAGGGTACACCGGGGAGCTGTTTTTT
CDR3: CASIKTGYTGELFF

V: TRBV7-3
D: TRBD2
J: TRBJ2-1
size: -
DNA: TGTGCCAGCAGCTCGGCTAGCGGGGGGGCCGATGAGCAGTTCTTC
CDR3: CASSSASGGADEQFF